A selection of T cell receptor beta chains follows, all from one sample in a study of cytomegalovirus exposure and HLA in healthy donors. Generated by immunoSEQ multiplex PCR, the TCRdb table keeps only in-frame clones and is missing some. This table holds around 250,000 clones, 85% to 95% found once. The material sequenced was PBMCs. These receptors all come from a girl aged 2 to 10 in good health and CMV-seronegative. Each CDR3 is given with its conserved first and last residue. The D gene is left open where the match is weak. Clone size appears in some rows only: once, few, many, or a class for an expanded clone.

D gene: NA
J gene: TRBJ2-5
V gene: TRBV4-1
clone size: NA
CDR3 protein: CASSPTGNWETQYF
CDR3 DNA: TGCGCCAGCAGCCCCACAGGAAATTGGGAGACCCAGTACTTC

D gene: NA
J gene: TRBJ1-2
V gene: TRBV5-4
clone size: NA
CDR3 protein: CASSLELEVGGYTF
CDR3 DNA: TGTGCCAGCAGCTTGGAATTGGAGGTTGGTGGCTACACCTTC

D gene: TRBD1
J gene: TRBJ1-5
V gene: TRBV18
clone size: NA
CDR3 protein: CASSPGQGANQPQHF
CDR3 DNA: TGTGCCAGCTCACCAGGACAGGGGGCTAATCAGCCCCAGCATTTT

D gene: TRBD1
J gene: TRBJ2-7
V gene: TRBV5-1
clone size: NA
CDR3 protein: CASSLAYRGNSGEQYF
CDR3 DNA: TGCGCCAGCAGCTTGGCTTACAGGGGGAATTCAGGCGAGCAGTACTTC

D gene: TRBD2
J gene: TRBJ2-7
V gene: TRBV6-1
clone size: NA
CDR3 protein: CASTHGGGAYEQYF
CDR3 DNA: TGTGCCAGCACTCACGGCGGGGGGGCCTACGAGCAGTACTTC

D gene: NA
J gene: TRBJ1-5
V gene: TRBV6-1
clone size: NA
CDR3 protein: CASSEGRASNQPQHF
CDR3 DNA: TGTGCCAGCAGTGAAGGGAGGGCTAGCAATCAGCCCCAGCATTTT

D gene: NA
J gene: TRBJ2-7
V gene: TRBV6-1
clone size: NA
CDR3 protein: CASSDGGSSEQYF
CDR3 DNA: TGTGCCAGCAGTGATGGAGGAAGCAGCGAGCAGTACTTC

D gene: TRBD1
J gene: TRBJ2-3
V gene: TRBV5-1
clone size: NA
CDR3 protein: CASSPRTGGDTQYF
CDR3 DNA: TGCGCCAGCAGCCCGCGGACAGGGGGGGATACGCAGTATTTT

D gene: NA
J gene: TRBJ2-3
V gene: TRBV27
clone size: NA
CDR3 protein: CASSSPSPGWDTQYF
CDR3 DNA: TGTGCCAGCAGTTCCCCTAGCCCGGGGTGGGATACGCAGTATTTT

D gene: TRBD1
J gene: TRBJ2-7
V gene: TRBV28
clone size: NA
CDR3 protein: CASSRPRGQGSGEQYF
CDR3 DNA: TGTGCCAGCAGCCGACCCCGAGGACAGGGTAGCGGCGAGCAGTACTTC

D gene: NA
J gene: TRBJ2-1
V gene: TRBV6-5
clone size: NA
CDR3 protein: CASRLESGVRNEQFF
CDR3 DNA: TGTGCCAGCAGACTAGAGTCGGGTGTTCGGAATGAGCAGTTCTTC

D gene: NA
J gene: TRBJ1-1
V gene: TRBV7-3
clone size: NA
CDR3 protein: CASSPRGNTEAFF
CDR3 DNA: TGTGCCAGCAGCCCACGGGGGAACACTGAAGCTTTCTTT

D gene: TRBD1
J gene: TRBJ1-3
V gene: TRBV11-2
clone size: NA
CDR3 protein: CASSSTGSGNTIYF
CDR3 DNA: TGTGCCAGCAGTTCGACAGGGTCTGGAAACACCATATATTTT

D gene: NA
J gene: TRBJ2-7
V gene: TRBV27
clone size: NA
CDR3 protein: CASSLRSLRDIHSYEQYF
CDR3 DNA: TGTGCCAGCAGTCTCAGGTCCCTCCGGGATATACACTCCTACGAGCAGTACTTC

D gene: NA
J gene: TRBJ2-1
V gene: TRBV29-1
clone size: NA
CDR3 protein: CSAVADDRYNEQFF
CDR3 DNA: TGCAGCGCCGTTGCCGATGACAGGTACAATGAGCAGTTCTTC

D gene: TRBD2
J gene: TRBJ2-7
V gene: TRBV5-1
clone size: NA
CDR3 protein: CASSLTSGYEQYF
CDR3 DNA: TGCGCCAGCAGCTTGACTAGCGGGTACGAGCAGTACTTC

D gene: NA
J gene: TRBJ1-1
V gene: TRBV7-3
clone size: NA
CDR3 protein: CASSLSQGTVAFF
CDR3 DNA: TGTGCCAGCAGCTTAAGTCAGGGAACGGTGGCTTTCTTT

D gene: NA
J gene: TRBJ2-7
V gene: TRBV5-1
clone size: NA
CDR3 protein: CASSLDRGKDYEQYF
CDR3 DNA: TGCGCCAGCAGCTTGGATAGGGGCAAGGACTACGAGCAGTACTTC

D gene: NA
J gene: TRBJ2-3
V gene: TRBV5-1
clone size: NA
CDR3 protein: CASRGLPDTQYF
CDR3 DNA: TGCGCCAGCCGGGGTCTACCAGATACGCAGTATTTT

D gene: TRBD2
J gene: TRBJ2-3
V gene: TRBV7-3
clone size: NA
CDR3 protein: CASSSAPTSGGTDTQYF
CDR3 DNA: TGTGCCAGCAGCTCTGCACCGACTAGCGGGGGCACAGATACGCAGTATTTT

D gene: TRBD1
J gene: TRBJ1-2
V gene: TRBV27
clone size: NA
CDR3 protein: CASSSLGTGSGYTF
CDR3 DNA: TGTGCCAGCAGTTCCCTGGGGACAGGGAGTGGCTACACCTTC

D gene: TRBD2
J gene: TRBJ2-1
V gene: TRBV19
clone size: NA
CDR3 protein: CASRTAGGPVEQFF
CDR3 DNA: TGTGCCAGTAGAACGGCGGGAGGGCCAGTTGAGCAGTTCTTC

D gene: NA
J gene: TRBJ1-5
V gene: TRBV19
clone size: NA
CDR3 protein: CASSPLQGPQPQHF
CDR3 DNA: TGTGCCAGTAGCCCCTTACAGGGTCCTCAGCCCCAGCATTTT

D gene: NA
J gene: TRBJ1-5
V gene: TRBV2
clone size: NA
CDR3 protein: CASSESASNQPQHF
CDR3 DNA: TGTGCCAGCAGTGAATCCGCGAGCAATCAGCCCCAGCATTTT

D gene: TRBD1
J gene: TRBJ1-6
V gene: TRBV6-5
clone size: NA
CDR3 protein: CASTTGQARSPLHF
CDR3 DNA: TGTGCCAGCACCACCGGACAGGCCCGTTCACCCCTCCACTTT

D gene: NA
J gene: TRBJ1-2
V gene: TRBV19
clone size: NA
CDR3 protein: CASSTQAYGYTF
CDR3 DNA: TGTGCCAGTAGTACCCAGGCCTATGGCTACACCTTC

D gene: NA
J gene: TRBJ2-1
V gene: TRBV4-1
clone size: NA
CDR3 protein: CASSRSSGSKYNEQFF
CDR3 DNA: TGCGCCAGCAGCCGGAGCAGCGGGTCTAAATACAATGAGCAGTTCTTC

D gene: NA
J gene: TRBJ2-7
V gene: TRBV5-4
clone size: NA
CDR3 protein: CASSTISGFEQYF
CDR3 DNA: TGTGCCAGCAGCACCATTTCAGGGTTCGAGCAGTACTTC

D gene: NA
J gene: TRBJ2-5
V gene: TRBV11-3
clone size: NA
CDR3 protein: CASSLDGGSKETQYF
CDR3 DNA: TGTGCCAGCAGCTTAGACGGGGGAAGTAAAGAGACCCAGTACTTC

D gene: TRBD1
J gene: TRBJ2-7
V gene: TRBV7-8
clone size: NA
CDR3 protein: CASSQTGQGSHEQYF
CDR3 DNA: TGTGCCAGCAGCCAAACGGGACAGGGCTCCCACGAGCAGTACTTC

D gene: TRBD1
J gene: TRBJ2-3
V gene: TRBV30
clone size: NA
CDR3 protein: CAWSLDRITDTQYF
CDR3 DNA: TGTGCCTGGAGTTTGGACAGGATCACAGATACGCAGTATTTT

D gene: TRBD1
J gene: TRBJ1-1
V gene: TRBV19
clone size: NA
CDR3 protein: CASIKQGLNTEAFF
CDR3 DNA: TGTGCCAGTATTAAACAGGGGCTCAACACTGAAGCTTTCTTT

D gene: NA
J gene: TRBJ2-2
V gene: TRBV6-1
clone size: NA
CDR3 protein: CASYGGANTGELFF
CDR3 DNA: TGTGCCAGCTATGGGGGCGCGAACACCGGGGAGCTGTTTTTT

D gene: TRBD1
J gene: TRBJ2-6
V gene: TRBV7-9
clone size: NA
CDR3 protein: CASSLQGAGANVLTF
CDR3 DNA: TGTGCCAGCAGCTTACAGGGGGCTGGGGCCAACGTCCTGACTTTC

D gene: NA
J gene: TRBJ2-5
V gene: TRBV27
clone size: NA
CDR3 protein: CASSLSSGETQYF
CDR3 DNA: TGTGCCAGCAGTTTATCTTCCGGGGAGACCCAGTACTTC

D gene: TRBD2
J gene: TRBJ2-5
V gene: TRBV7-6
clone size: NA
CDR3 protein: CASSLGTSGSGETQYF
CDR3 DNA: TGTGCCAGCAGCCTTGGGACTAGCGGGAGTGGTGAGACCCAGTACTTC

D gene: NA
J gene: TRBJ1-1
V gene: TRBV12-5
clone size: NA
CDR3 protein: CASGLGQKNTEAFF
CDR3 DNA: TGTGCTAGTGGTTTGGGACAGAAGAACACTGAAGCTTTCTTT

D gene: TRBD1
J gene: TRBJ1-4
V gene: TRBV19
clone size: NA
CDR3 protein: CASSIGQGNEKLFF
CDR3 DNA: TGTGCCAGTAGTATCGGACAGGGTAATGAAAAACTGTTTTTT

D gene: NA
J gene: TRBJ2-7
V gene: TRBV12-5
clone size: NA
CDR3 protein: CASGPTGYEQYF
CDR3 DNA: TGTGCTAGTGGCCCCACGGGGTACGAGCAGTACTTC

D gene: TRBD1
J gene: TRBJ1-2
V gene: TRBV5-1
clone size: once
CDR3 protein: CASSLRDRGLSGYTF
CDR3 DNA: TGCGCCAGCAGCTTGAGGGACAGGGGGCTAAGTGGCTACACCTTC

D gene: TRBD2
J gene: TRBJ2-7
V gene: TRBV19
clone size: NA
CDR3 protein: CASSHGTSGALAPREQYF
CDR3 DNA: TGTGCCAGTAGTCACGGGACTAGCGGGGCCCTCGCCCCTCGGGAGCAGTACTTC

D gene: TRBD1
J gene: TRBJ2-5
V gene: TRBV27
clone size: NA
CDR3 protein: CATGQGAETQYF
CDR3 DNA: TGTGCCACAGGACAGGGGGCGGAGACCCAGTACTTC

D gene: TRBD1
J gene: TRBJ2-7
V gene: TRBV25-1
clone size: NA
CDR3 protein: CASTLYSRGQGNEQYF
CDR3 DNA: TGTGCCAGCACCCTGTATTCTAGGGGACAGGGGAACGAGCAGTACTTC

D gene: TRBD2
J gene: TRBJ2-1
V gene: TRBV7-9
clone size: NA
CDR3 protein: CASSFPAGGINEQFF
CDR3 DNA: TGTGCCAGCAGCTTTCCCGCGGGAGGGATCAATGAGCAGTTCTTC

D gene: TRBD1
J gene: TRBJ1-2
V gene: TRBV7-9
clone size: NA
CDR3 protein: CAGDLRDRGTYWLNYGYTF
CDR3 DNA: TGTGCCGGAGACCTCAGGGACAGGGGGACTTACTGGCTAAACTATGGCTACACCTTC

D gene: NA
J gene: TRBJ1-5
V gene: TRBV27
clone size: NA
CDR3 protein: CASSLSRTAPQHF
CDR3 DNA: TGTGCCAGCAGTTTATCCCGGACAGCGCCCCAGCATTTT

D gene: TRBD1
J gene: TRBJ1-1
V gene: TRBV4-1
clone size: NA
CDR3 protein: CASSTRDSLNTEAFF
CDR3 DNA: TGCGCCAGCAGCACCAGGGACAGTTTGAACACTGAAGCTTTCTTT

D gene: TRBD1
J gene: TRBJ1-5
V gene: TRBV6-1
clone size: NA
CDR3 protein: CASIPTGGNQPQHF
CDR3 DNA: TGTGCCAGCATCCCGACAGGGGGCAATCAGCCCCAGCATTTT

D gene: TRBD2
J gene: TRBJ2-7
V gene: TRBV30
clone size: NA
CDR3 protein: CAWRETTSGGPLFLYEQYF
CDR3 DNA: TGTGCCTGGAGAGAGACGACTAGCGGGGGGCCACTGTTCCTCTACGAGCAGTACTTC

D gene: TRBD1
J gene: TRBJ2-7
V gene: TRBV7-6
clone size: NA
CDR3 protein: CASSLGTGSTGAYEQYF
CDR3 DNA: TGTGCCAGCAGCCTCGGGACAGGTTCCACGGGGGCTTACGAGCAGTACTTC

D gene: NA
J gene: TRBJ1-2
V gene: TRBV19
clone size: NA
CDR3 protein: CASSTYLGDYGYTF
CDR3 DNA: TGTGCCAGTAGTACCTATCTAGGGGACTATGGCTACACCTTC

D gene: NA
J gene: TRBJ1-5
V gene: TRBV10-2
clone size: NA
CDR3 protein: CASSGGVNQPQHF
CDR3 DNA: TGCGCCAGCAGCGGGGGGGTCAATCAGCCCCAGCATTTT

D gene: TRBD2
J gene: TRBJ2-5
V gene: TRBV7-9
clone size: NA
CDR3 protein: CASSAREGRETQYF
CDR3 DNA: TGTGCCAGCAGCGCCCGGGAGGGCCGGGAGACCCAGTACTTC

D gene: TRBD2
J gene: TRBJ2-3
V gene: TRBV27
clone size: NA
CDR3 protein: CASTTGGGAGTDTQYF
CDR3 DNA: TGTGCCAGCACTACCGGGGGGGGCGCCGGCACAGATACGCAGTATTTT